The rows below give T cell receptor beta chains drawn from one sample of a study of cytomegalovirus exposure and HLA in healthy donors. Profiling relied on immunoSEQ multiplex PCR, and the TCRdb table lists in-frame clones only, not all of them. Of some 140,000 clones listed, about 85% are singletons. The specimen was PBMCs. All receptors come from a man aged 25 to 40 in good health and CMV-seropositive. Each CDR3 is given with its conserved first and last residue.

J gene	V gene	CDR3 protein
TRBJ2-3	TRBV30	CAWSDWGLDTDTQYF
TRBJ1-5	TRBV18	CASSPSGNQPQHF
TRBJ2-1	TRBV11-3	CASSLSGPTGHEQFF
TRBJ2-7	TRBV9	CASSASGVPSYEQYF
TRBJ1-4	TRBV7-9	CASSLGEGPDEKLFF
TRBJ2-3	TRBV28	CASSFGTSGSTDTQYF
TRBJ2-5	TRBV6-1	CASRRKGFEETQYF
TRBJ2-1	TRBV7-3	CASSLAGTNNEQFF
TRBJ1-1	TRBV30	CAWIFQSEAFF
TRBJ2-1	TRBV4-1	CASSQGVEGNEQFF
TRBJ2-1	TRBV19	CASSRGLAGGTTYNEQFF
TRBJ1-3	TRBV30	CAWSDVRLQGGNTIYF
TRBJ2-7	TRBV14	CASSQEWDRDREQYF
TRBJ1-5	TRBV11-2	CASSPQGARNQPQHF
TRBJ2-2	TRBV6-1	CASSEGYGTGELFF